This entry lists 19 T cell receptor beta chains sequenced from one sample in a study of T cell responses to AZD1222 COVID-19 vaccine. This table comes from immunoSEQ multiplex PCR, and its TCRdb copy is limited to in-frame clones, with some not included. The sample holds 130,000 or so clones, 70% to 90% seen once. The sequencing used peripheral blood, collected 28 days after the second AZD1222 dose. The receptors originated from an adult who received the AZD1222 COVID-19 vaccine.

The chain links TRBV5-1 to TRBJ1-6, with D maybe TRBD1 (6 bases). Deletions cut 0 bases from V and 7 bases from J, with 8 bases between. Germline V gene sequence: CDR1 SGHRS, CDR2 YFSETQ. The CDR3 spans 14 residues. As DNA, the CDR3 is TGCGCCAGCAGCTTGGGGACAGCAAATTCACCCCTCCACTTT. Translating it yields CASSLGTANSPLHF.

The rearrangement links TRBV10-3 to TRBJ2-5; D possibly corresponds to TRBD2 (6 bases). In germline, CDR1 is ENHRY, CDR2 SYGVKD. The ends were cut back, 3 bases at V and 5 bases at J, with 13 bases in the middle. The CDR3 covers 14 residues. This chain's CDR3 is CAISDREARETQYF. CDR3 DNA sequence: TGTGCCATCAGTGACAGGGAGGCGAGGGAGACCCAGTACTTC.

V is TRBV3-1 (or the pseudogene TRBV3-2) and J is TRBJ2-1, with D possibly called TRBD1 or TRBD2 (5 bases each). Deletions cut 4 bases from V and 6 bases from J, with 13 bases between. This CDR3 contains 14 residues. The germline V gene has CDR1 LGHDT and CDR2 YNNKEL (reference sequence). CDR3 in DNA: TGTGCCAGCAGCCCGACAGATGGAGGCAATGAGCAGTTCTTC. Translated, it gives CASSPTDGGNEQFF.

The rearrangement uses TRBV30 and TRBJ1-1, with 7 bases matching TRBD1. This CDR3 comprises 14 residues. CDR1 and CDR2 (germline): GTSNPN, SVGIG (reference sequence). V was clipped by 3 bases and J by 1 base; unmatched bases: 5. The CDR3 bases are TGTGCCTGGAGCTACAGGGGCTCGAACACTGAAGCTTTCTTT. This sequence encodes CAWSYRGSNTEAFF. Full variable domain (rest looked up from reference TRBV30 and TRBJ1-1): SQTIHQWPATLVQPVGSPLSLECTVEGTSNPNLYWYRQAAGRGLQLLFYSVGIGQISSEVPQNLSASRPQDRQFILSSKKLLLSDSGFYLCAWSYRGSNTEAFFGQGTRLTVV.

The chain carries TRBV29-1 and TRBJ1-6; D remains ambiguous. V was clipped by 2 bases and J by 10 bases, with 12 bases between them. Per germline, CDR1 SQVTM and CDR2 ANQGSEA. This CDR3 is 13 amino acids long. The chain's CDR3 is CSVEPQEGSPLHF. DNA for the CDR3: TGCAGCGTTGAACCGCAGGAGGGCTCACCCCTCCACTTT.

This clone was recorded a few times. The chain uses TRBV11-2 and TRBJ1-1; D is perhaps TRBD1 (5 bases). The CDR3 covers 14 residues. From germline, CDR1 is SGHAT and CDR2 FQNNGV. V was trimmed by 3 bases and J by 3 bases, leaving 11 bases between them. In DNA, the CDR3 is TGTGCCAGCAGCTTGGAGGGGTGGGACACTGAAGCTTTCTTT. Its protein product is CASSLEGWDTEAFF.

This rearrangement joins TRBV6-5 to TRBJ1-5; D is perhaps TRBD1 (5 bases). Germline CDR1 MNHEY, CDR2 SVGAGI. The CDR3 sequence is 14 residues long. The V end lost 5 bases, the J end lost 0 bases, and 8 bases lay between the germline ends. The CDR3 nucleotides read TGTGCCAGCAGTAGACAGACTAGCAATCAGCCCCAGCATTTT. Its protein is CASSRQTSNQPQHF.

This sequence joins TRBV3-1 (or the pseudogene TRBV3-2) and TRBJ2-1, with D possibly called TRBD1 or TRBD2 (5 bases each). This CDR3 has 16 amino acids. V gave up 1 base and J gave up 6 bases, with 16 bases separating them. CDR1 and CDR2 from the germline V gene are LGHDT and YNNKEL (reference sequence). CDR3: CASSQVSGLGPNEQFF. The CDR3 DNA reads TGTGCCAGCAGCCAAGTTTCAGGACTGGGGCCCAATGAGCAGTTCTTC.

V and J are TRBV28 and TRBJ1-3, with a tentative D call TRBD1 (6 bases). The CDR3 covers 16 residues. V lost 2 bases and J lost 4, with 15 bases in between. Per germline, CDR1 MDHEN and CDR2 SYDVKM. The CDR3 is CASSLARTVRGNTIYF. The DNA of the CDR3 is TGTGCCAGCAGTTTAGCCCGGACAGTGCGAGGAAACACCATATATTTT.

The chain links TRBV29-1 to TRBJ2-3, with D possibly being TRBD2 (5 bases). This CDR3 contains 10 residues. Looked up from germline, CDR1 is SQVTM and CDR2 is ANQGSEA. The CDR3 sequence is CRAGTDTQYF. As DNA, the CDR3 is TGCAGAGCGGGCACAGATACGCAGTATTTT.

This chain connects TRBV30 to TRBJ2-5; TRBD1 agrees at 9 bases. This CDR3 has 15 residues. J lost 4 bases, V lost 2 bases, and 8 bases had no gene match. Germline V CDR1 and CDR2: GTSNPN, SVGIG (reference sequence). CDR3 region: CAWSPGQGLGETQYF. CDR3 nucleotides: TGTGCCTGGAGTCCAGGACAGGGGTTGGGAGAGACCCAGTACTTC.

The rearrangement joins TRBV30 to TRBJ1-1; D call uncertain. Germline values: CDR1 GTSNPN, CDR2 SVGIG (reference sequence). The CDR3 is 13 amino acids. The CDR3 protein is CAAGRSWDTEAFF. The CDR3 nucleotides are TGTGCTGCCGGACGGTCGTGGGACACTGAAGCTTTCTTT. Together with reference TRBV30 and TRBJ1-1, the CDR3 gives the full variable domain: SQTIHQWPATLVQPVGSPLSLECTVEGTSNPNLYWYRQAAGRGLQLLFYSVGIGQISSEVPQNLSASRPQDRQFILSSKKLLLSDSGFYLCAAGRSWDTEAFFGQGTRLTVV.

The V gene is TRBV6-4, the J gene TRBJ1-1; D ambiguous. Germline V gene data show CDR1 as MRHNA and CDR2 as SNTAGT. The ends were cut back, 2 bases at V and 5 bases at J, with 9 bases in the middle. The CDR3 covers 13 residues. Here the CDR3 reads CASSDPVGTEAFF. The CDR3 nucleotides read TGTGCCAGCAGTGACCCGGTGGGGACTGAAGCTTTCTTT.

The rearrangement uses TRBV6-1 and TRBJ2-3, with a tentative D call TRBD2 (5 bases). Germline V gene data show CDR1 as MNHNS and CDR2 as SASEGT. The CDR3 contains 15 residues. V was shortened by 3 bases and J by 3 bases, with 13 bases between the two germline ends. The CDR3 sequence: CASSDPGSVTDTQYF. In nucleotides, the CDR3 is TGTGCCAGCAGTGACCCGGGGAGCGTGACAGATACGCAGTATTTT.

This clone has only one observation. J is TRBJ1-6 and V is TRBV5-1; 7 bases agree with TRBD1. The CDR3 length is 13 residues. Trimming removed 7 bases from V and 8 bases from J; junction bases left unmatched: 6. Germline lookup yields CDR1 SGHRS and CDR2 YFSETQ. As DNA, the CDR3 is TGCGCCAGCGGGCAGGGGGGGGATTCACCCCTCCACTTT. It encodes CASGQGGDSPLHF.

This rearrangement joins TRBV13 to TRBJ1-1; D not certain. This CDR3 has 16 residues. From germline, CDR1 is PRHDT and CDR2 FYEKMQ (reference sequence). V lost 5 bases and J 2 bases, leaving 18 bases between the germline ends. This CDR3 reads CASSETLGTANTEAFF. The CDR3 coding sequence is TGTGCCAGCAGCGAAACCCTAGGTACAGCTAACACTGAAGCTTTCTTT.

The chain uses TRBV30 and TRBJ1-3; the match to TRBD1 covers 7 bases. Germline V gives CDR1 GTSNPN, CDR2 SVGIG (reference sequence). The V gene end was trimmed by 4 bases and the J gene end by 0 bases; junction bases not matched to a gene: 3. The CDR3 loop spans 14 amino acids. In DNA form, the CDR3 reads TGTGCCTGGACACAGGGGACCTCTGGAAACACCATATATTTT. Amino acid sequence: CAWTQGTSGNTIYF.

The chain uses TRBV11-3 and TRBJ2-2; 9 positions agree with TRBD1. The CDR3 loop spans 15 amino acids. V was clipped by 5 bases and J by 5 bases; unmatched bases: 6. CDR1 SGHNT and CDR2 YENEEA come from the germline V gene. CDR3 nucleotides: TGTGCCAGCAGCCCGGGACAGGGTAGTACCGGGGAGCTGTTTTTT. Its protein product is CASSPGQGSTGELFF.

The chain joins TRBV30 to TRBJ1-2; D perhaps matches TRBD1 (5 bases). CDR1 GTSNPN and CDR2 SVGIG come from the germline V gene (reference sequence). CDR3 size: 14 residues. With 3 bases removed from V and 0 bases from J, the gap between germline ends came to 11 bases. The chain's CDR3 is CAWRGLPSNYGYTF. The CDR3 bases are TGTGCCTGGAGGGGGCTCCCTTCTAACTATGGCTACACCTTC.